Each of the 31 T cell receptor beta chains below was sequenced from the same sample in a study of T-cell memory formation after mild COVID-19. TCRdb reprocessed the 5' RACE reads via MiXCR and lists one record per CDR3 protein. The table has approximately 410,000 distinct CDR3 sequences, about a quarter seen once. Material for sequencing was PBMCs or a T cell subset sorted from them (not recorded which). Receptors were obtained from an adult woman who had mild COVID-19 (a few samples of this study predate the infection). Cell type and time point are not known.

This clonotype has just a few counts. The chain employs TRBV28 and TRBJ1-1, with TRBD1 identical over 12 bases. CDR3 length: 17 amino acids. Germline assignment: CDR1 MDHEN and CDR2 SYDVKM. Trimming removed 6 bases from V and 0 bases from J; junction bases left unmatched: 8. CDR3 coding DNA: TGTGCCAGCAGCAGCCGGGACAGGGGGCATATGAACACTGAAGCTTTCTTT. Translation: CASSSRDRGHMNTEAFF.

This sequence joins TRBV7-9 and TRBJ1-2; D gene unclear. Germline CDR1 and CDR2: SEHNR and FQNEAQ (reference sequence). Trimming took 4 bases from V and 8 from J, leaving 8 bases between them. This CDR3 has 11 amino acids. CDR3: CASSSEGGYTF. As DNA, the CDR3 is TGTGCCAGCAGCTCTGAAGGGGGCTACACCTTC.

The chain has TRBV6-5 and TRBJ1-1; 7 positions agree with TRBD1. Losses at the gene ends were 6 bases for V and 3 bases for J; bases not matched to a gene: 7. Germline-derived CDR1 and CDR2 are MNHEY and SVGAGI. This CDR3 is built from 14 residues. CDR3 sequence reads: CASRAGGMYTEAFF. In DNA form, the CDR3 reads TGTGCCAGCAGAGCAGGGGGAATGTACACTGAAGCTTTCTTT.

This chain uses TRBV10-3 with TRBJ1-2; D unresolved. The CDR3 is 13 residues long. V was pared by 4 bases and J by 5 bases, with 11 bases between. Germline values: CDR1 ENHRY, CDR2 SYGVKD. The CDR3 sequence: CAISGYEGYGYTF. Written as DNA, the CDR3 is TGTGCCATCAGTGGATATGAGGGATATGGCTACACCTTC.

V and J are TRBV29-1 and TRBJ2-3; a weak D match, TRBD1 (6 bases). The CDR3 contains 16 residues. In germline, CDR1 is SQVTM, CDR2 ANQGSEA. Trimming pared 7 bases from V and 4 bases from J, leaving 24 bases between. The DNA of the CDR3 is TGCAGCGCCCCACGGACTTCCTCAGGGGCCGCAGATACGCAGTATTTT. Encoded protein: CSAPRTSSGAADTQYF.

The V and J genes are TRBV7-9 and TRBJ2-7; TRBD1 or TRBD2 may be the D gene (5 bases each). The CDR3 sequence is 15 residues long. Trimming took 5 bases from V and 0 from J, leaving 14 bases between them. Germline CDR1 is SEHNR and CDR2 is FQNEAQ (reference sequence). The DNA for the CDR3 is TGTGCCAGCAGCGATCGGGACGCCGGCTCCTACGAGCAGTACTTC. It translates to CASSDRDAGSYEQYF.

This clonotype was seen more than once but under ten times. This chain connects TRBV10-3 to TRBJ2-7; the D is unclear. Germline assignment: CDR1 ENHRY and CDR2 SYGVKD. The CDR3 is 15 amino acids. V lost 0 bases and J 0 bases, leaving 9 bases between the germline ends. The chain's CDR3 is CAISESTWLSYEQYF. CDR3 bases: TGTGCCATCAGTGAGTCGACGTGGCTCTCCTACGAGCAGTACTTC.

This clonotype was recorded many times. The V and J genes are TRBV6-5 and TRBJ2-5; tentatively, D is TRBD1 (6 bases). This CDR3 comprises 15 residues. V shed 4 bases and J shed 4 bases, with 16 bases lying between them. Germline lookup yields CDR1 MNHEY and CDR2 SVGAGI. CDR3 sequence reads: CASSFRQAYRETQYF. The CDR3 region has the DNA TGTGCCAGCAGTTTCAGACAGGCGTACAGAGAGACCCAGTACTTC.

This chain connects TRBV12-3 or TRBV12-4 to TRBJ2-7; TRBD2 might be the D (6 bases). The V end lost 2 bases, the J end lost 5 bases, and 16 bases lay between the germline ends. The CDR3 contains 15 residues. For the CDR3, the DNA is TGTGCCAGCAGTTTAACCCGGGGACTTCCCAACGAGCAGTACTTC. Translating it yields CASSLTRGLPNEQYF.

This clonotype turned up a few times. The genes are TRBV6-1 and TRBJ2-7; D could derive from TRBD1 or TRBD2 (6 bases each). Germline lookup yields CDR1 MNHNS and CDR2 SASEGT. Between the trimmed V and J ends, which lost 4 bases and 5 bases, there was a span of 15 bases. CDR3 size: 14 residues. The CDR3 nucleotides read TGTGCCAGCAGTGTACTAGAGGGGGGCCACGAGCAGTACTTC. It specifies CASSVLEGGHEQYF.

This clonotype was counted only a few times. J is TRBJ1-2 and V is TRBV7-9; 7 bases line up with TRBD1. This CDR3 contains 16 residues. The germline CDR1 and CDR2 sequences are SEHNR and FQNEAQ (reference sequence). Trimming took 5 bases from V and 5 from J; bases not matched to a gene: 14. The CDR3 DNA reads TGTGCCAGCAGCCCAGACAGGGTCGGCGGAGTTTATGGCTACACCTTC. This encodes CASSPDRVGGVYGYTF.

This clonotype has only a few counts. The CDR3 region has the DNA TGTGCCAGCAGCTTAGGGATCAGGGCCGTGGATGAGCAGTTCTTC. It is translated as CASSLGIRAVDEQFF. The V and J genes are TRBV11-2 and TRBJ2-1; D possibly corresponds to TRBD1 (5 bases). The CDR3 extends over 15 amino acids. The ends were cut back, 1 base at V and 8 bases at J, with 15 bases in the middle. The germline V gene has CDR1 SGHAT and CDR2 FQNNGV.

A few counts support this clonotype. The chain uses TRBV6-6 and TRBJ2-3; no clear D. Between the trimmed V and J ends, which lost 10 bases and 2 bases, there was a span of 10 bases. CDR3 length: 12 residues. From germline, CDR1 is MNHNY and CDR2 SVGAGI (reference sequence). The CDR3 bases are TGTGCCAACCGGCCCCCCACAGATACGCAGTATTTT. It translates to CANRPPTDTQYF.

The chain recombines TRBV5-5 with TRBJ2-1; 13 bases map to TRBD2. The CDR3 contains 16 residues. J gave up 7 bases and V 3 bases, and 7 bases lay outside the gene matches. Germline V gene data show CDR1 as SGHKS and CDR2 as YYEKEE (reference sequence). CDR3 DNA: TGTGCCAGCAGCTCCCTAGGACTAGCGGGGGTTAATGAGCAGTTCTTC. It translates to CASSSLGLAGVNEQFF.

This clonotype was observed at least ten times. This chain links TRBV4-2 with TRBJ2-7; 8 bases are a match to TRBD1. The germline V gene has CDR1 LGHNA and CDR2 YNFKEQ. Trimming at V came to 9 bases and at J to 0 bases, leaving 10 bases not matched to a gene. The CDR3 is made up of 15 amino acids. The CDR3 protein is CARGPGGAGSYEQYF. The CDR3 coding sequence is TGTGCCAGGGGTCCAGGGGGCGCAGGCTCCTACGAGCAGTACTTC.

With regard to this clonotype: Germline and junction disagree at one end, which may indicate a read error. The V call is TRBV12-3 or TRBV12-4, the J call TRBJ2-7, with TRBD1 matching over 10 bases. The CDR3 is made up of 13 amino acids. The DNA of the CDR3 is TGTGCCAGCAGCCTAGGGACAGGGGCAGCGGGGTCCTTC. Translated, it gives CASSLGTGAAGSF.

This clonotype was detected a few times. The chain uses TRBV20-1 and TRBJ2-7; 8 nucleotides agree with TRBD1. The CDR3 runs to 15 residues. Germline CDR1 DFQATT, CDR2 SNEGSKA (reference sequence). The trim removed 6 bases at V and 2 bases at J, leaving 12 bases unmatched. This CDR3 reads CSATFNRGLTYEQYF. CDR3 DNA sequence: TGCAGTGCCACCTTCAACAGGGGGTTGACCTACGAGCAGTACTTC.

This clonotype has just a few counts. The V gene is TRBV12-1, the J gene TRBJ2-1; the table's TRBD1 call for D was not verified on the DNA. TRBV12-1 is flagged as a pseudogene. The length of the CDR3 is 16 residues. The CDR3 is CASSSTAGDRCNEQFF. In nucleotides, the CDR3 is TGTGCCAGCAGCTCTACTGCCGGGGACAGATGCAATGAGCAGTTCTTC.

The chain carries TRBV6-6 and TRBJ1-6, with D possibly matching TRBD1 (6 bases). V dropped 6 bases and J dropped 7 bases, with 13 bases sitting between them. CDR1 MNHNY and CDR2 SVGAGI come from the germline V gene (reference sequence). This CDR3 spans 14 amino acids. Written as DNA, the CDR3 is TGTGCCAGCAGCCGCGGACAGAAAAATTCACCCCTCCACTTT. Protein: CASSRGQKNSPLHF.

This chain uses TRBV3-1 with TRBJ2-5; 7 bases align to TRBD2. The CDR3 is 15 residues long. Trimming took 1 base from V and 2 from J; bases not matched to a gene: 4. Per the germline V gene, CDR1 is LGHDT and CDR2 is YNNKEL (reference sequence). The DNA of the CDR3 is TGTGCCAGCAGCCAAGGGATCGGGGGGCAAGAGACCCAGTACTTC. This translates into CASSQGIGGQETQYF.

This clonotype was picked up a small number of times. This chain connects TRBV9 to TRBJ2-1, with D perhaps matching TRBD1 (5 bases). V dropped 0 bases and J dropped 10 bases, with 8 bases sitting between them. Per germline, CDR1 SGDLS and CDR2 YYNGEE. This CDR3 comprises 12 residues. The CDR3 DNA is TGTGCCAGCAGCGTAGATAGGGGCGAGCAGTTCTTC. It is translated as CASSVDRGEQFF.

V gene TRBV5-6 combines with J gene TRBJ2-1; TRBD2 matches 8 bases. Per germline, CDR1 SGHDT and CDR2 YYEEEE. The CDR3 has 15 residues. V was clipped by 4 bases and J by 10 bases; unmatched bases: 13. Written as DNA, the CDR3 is TGTGCCAGCAGCCGGGGGGGACTACTTACTTGGGAGCAGTTCTTC. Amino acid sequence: CASSRGGLLTWEQFF.

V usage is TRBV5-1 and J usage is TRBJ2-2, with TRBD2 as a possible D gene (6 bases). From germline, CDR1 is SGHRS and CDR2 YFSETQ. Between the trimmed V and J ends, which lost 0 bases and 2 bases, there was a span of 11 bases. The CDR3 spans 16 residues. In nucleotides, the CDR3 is TGCGCCAGCAGCTTGGGACGGGGGATTAACACCGGGGAGCTGTTTTTT. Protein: CASSLGRGINTGELFF.

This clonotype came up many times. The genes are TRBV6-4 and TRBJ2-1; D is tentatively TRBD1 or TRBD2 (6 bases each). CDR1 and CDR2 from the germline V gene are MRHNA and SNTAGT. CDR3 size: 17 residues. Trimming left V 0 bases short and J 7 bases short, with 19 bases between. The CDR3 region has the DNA TGTGCCAGCAGTGACTCCTACAGCGTACCGGGGGCTAATGAGCAGTTCTTC. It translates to CASSDSYSVPGANEQFF.

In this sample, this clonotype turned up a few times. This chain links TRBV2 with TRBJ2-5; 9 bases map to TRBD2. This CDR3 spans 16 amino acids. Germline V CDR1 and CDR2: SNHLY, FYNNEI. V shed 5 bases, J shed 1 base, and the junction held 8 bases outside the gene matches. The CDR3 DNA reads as TGTGCCAGCAGTAACCCTAGCGGGGACTTCCAAGAGACCCAGTACTTC. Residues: CASSNPSGDFQETQYF.

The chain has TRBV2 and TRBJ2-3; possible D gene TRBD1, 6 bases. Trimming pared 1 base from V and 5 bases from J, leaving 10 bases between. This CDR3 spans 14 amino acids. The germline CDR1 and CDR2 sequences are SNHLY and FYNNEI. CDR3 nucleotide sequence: TGTGCCAGCAGTGAAGTAACAGGGAGAGATACGCAGTATTTT. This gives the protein CASSEVTGRDTQYF.

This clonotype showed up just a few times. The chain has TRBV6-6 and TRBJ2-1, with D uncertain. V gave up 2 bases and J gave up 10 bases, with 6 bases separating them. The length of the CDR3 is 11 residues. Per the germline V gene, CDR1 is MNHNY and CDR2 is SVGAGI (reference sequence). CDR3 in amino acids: CASSYAAEQFF. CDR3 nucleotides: TGTGCCAGCAGTTACGCTGCGGAGCAGTTCTTC.

This CDR3 is CSASIGPRRYNEQFF. As DNA, the CDR3 is TGCAGTGCTAGTATTGGCCCACGTCGTTACAATGAGCAGTTCTTC. The chain links TRBV20-1 to TRBJ2-1, with D uncertain. The CDR3 extends over 15 amino acids. Looked up from germline, CDR1 is DFQATT and CDR2 is SNEGSKA (reference sequence). The V gene lost 3 bases and the J gene lost 4 bases, with 16 bases spanning the gap.

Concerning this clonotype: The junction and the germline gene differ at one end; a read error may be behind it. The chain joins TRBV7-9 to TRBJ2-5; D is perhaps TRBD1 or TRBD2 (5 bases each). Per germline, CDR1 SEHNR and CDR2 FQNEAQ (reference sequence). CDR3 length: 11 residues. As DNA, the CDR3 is TGTGCCAGCAGCTTCGGGACCCAGAGGGGTTTC. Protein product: CASSFGTQRGF.

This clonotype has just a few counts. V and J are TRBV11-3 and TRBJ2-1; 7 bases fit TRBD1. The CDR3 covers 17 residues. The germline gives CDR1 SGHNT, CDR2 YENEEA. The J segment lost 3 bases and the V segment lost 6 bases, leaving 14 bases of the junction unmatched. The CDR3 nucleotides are TGTGCCAGCAGTTACACTCCGGGACAGTCTTTCTACAATGAGCAGTTCTTC. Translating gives CASSYTPGQSFYNEQFF. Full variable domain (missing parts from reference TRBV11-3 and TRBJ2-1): EAGVVQSPRYKIIEKKQPVAFWCNPISGHNTLYWYLQNLGQGPELLIRYENEEAVDDSQLPKDRFSAERLKGVDSTLKIQPAELGDSAVYLCASSYTPGQSFYNEQFFGPGTRLTVL.

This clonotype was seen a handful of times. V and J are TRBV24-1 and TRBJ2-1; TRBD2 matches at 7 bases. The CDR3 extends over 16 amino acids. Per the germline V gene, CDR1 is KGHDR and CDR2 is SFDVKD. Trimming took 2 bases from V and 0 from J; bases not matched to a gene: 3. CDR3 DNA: TGTGCCACCAGTGATTGGGGGGGGAGCTCCTACAATGAGCAGTTCTTC. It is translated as CATSDWGGSSYNEQFF.